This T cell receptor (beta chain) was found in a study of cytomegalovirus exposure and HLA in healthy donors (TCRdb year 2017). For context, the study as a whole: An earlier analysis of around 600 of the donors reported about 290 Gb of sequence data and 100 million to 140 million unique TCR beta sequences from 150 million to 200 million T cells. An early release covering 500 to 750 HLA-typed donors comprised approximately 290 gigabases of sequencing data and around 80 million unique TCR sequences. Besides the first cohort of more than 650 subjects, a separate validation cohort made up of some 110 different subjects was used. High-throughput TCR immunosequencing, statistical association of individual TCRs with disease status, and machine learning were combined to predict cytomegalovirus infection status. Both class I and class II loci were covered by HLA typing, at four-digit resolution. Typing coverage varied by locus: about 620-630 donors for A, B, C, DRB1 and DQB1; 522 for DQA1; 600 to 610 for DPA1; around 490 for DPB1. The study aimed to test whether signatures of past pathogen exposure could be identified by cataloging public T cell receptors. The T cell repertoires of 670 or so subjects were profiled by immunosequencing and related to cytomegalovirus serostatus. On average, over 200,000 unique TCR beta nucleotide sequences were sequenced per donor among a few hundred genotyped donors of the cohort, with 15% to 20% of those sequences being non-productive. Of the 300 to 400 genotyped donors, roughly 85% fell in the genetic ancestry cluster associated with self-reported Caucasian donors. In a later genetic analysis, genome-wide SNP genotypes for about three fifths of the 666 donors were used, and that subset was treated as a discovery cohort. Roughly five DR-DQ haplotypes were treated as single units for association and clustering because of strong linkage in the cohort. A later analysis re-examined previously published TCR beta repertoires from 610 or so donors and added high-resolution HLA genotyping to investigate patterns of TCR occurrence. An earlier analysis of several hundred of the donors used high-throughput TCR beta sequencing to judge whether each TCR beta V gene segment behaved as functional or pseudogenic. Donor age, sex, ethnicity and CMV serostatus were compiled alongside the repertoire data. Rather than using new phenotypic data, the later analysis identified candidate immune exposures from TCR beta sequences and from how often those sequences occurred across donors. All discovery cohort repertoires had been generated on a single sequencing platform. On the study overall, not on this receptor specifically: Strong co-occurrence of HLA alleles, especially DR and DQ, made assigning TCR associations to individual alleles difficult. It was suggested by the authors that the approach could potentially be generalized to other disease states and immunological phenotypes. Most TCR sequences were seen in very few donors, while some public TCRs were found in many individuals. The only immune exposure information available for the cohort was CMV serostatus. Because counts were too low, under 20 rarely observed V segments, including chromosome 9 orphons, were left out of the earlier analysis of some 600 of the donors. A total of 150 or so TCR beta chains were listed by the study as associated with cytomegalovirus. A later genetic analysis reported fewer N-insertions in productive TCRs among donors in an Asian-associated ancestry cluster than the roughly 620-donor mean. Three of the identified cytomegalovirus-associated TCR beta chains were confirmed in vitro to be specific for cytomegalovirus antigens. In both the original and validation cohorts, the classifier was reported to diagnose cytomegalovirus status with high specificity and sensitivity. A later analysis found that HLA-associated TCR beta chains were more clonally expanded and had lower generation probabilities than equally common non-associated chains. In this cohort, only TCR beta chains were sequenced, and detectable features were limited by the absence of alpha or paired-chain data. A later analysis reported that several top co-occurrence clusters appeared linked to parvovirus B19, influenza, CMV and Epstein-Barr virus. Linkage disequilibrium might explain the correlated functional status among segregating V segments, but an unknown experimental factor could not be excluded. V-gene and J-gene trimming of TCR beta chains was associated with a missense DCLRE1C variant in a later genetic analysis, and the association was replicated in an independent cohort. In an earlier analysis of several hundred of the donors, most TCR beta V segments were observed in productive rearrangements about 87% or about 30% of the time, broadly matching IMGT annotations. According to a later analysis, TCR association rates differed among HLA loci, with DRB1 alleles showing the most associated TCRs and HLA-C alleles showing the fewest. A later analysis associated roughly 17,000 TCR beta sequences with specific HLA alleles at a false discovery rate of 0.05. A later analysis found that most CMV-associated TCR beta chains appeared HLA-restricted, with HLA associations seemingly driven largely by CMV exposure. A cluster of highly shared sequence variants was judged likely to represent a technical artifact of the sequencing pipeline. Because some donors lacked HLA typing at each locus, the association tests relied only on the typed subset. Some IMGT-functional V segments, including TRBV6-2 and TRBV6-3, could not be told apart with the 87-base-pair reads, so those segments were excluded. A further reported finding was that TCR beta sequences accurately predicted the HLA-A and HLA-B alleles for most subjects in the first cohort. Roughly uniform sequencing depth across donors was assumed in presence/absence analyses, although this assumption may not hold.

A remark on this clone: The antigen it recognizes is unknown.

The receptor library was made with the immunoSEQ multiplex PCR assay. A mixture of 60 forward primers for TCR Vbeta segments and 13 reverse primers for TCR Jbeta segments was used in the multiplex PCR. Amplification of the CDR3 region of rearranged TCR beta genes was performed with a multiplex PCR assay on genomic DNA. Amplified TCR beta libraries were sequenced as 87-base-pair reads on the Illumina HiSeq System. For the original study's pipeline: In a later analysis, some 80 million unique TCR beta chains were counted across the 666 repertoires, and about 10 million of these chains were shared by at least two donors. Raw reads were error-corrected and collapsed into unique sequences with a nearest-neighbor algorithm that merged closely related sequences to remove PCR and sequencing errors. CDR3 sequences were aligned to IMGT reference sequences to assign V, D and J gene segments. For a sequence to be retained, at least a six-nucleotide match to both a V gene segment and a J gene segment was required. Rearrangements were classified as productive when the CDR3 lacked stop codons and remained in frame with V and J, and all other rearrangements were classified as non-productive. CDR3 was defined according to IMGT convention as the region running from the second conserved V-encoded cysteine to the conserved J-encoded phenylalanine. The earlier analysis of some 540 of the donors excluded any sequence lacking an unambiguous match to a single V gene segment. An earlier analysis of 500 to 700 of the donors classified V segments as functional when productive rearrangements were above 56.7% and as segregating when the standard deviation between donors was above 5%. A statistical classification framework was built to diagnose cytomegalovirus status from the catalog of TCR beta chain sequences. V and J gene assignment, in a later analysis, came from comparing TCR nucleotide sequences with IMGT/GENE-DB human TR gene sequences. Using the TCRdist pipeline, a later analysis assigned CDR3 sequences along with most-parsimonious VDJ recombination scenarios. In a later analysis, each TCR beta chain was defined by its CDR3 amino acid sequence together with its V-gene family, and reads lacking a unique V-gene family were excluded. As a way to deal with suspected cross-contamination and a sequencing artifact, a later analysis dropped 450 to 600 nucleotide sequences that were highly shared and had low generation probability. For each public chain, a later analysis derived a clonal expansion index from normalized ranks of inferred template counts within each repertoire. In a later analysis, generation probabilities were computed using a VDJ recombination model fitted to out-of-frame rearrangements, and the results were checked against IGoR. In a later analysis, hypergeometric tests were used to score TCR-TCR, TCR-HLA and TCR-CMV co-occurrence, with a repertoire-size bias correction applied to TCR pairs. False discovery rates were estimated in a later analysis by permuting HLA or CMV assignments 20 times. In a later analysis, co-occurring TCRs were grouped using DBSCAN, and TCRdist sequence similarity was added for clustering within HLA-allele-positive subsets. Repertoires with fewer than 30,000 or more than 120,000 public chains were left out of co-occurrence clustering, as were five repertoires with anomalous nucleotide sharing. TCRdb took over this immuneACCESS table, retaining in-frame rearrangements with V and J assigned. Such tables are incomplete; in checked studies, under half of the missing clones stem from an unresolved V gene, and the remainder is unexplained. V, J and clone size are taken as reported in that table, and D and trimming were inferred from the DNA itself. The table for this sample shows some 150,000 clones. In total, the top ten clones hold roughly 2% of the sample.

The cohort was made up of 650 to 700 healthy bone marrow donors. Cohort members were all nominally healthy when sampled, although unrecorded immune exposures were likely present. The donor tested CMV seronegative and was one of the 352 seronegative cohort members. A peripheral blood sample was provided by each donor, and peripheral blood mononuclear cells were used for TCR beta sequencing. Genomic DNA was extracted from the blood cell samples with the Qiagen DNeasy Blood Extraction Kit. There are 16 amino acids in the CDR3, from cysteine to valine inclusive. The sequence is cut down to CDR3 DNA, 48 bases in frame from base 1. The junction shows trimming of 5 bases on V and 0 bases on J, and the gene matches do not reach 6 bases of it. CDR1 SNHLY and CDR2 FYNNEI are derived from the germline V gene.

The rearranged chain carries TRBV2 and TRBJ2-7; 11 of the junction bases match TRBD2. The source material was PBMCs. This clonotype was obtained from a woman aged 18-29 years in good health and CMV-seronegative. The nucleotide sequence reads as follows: TGTGCCAGCAGTCCGGGACTAGCGGCTAGCTCCTACGAGCAGTACGTC. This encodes CASSPGLAASSYEQYV.